Following are 16 T cell receptor beta chains from one sample sequenced in a study of blood T cell repertoires in COVID-19 (dated by TCRdb to between 2020 and 2021). Libraries were prepared through the immunoSEQ multiplex PCR assay. The clones in this table, taken by TCRdb from immuneACCESS, are in-frame only. Not every clone is retained; where verified, under half of the shortfall comes from an unresolved V gene, and the cause of the rest is unknown. The sample records 120,000 or so clones, over 75% of which are singletons. The top ten clones comprise over 25% of the sample. The sample comprised peripheral blood. These receptors were collected from a woman at least 80 years old with acute or convalescent COVID-19.

The chain carries TRBV5-6 and TRBJ2-1; 8 nucleotides agree with TRBD1. Unmatched junction bases numbered 4, after V lost 5 bases and J lost 3 bases. This CDR3 is built from 14 residues. In germline, CDR1 is SGHDT, CDR2 YYEEEE. The CDR3 nucleotides are TGTGCCAGCAGACAGGGGGGCCACTACAATGAGCAGTTCTTC. It specifies CASRQGGHYNEQFF.

This clone was detected only a few times. CDR3 nucleotides: TGCACCAGCAGCCAAGTTGCGGGGTTTCAGTATTTT. Protein product: CTSSQVAGFQYF. The chain couples TRBV1 to TRBJ2-3; the table's D call, TRBD2, was not checked against the DNA. TRBV1 is flagged as a pseudogene. CDR3 length equals 12 residues.

The CDR3 reads CASSLEEGVEQYF. CDR3 coding DNA: TGTGCCAGCAGCTTAGAGGAAGGGGTCGAGCAGTACTTC. V gene TRBV7-2 combines with J gene TRBJ2-7; maybe TRBD1 (5 bases). V was trimmed by 1 base and J by 6 bases, leaving 10 bases between them. In germline, CDR1 is SGHTA, CDR2 FQGNSA. The CDR3 is 13 amino acids.

The chain combines TRBV9 with TRBJ2-1; D unresolved. V was trimmed by 0 bases and J by 0 bases, leaving 7 bases between them. Looked up from germline, CDR1 is SGDLS and CDR2 is YYNGEE. The CDR3 loop spans 15 amino acids. The CDR3 reads CASSVGAVSYNEQFF. In DNA, the CDR3 is TGTGCCAGCAGCGTAGGGGCAGTCTCCTACAATGAGCAGTTCTTC.

The CDR3, as DNA: TGTGCCGGGGGGGGCTCCGGCGCAGATACGCAGTATTTT. Protein product: CAGGGSGADTQYF. The gene calls are TRBV2 and TRBJ2-3; D perhaps matches TRBD2 (7 bases). Germline CDR1 SNHLY, CDR2 FYNNEI. The CDR3 is made up of 13 amino acids. Trimming stripped 11 bases from V and 4 bases from J, with 16 bases between. The full variable domain, in which reference TRBV2 and TRBJ2-3 provide the parts outside the CDR3, is EPEVTQTPSHQVTQMGQEVILRCVPISNHLYFYWYRQILGQKVEFLVSFYNNEISEKSEIFDDQFSVERPDGSNFTLKIRSTKLEDSAMYFCAGGGSGADTQYFGPGTRLTVL.

The chain uses TRBV28 and TRBJ2-7, with 8 bases lining up with TRBD1. V shed 6 bases, J shed 1 base, and the junction held 5 bases outside the gene matches. The CDR3 has 14 amino acids. Looked up from germline, CDR1 is MDHEN and CDR2 is SYDVKM. The CDR3 region is CASRTGTGSYEQYV. As DNA, the CDR3 is TGTGCCAGCAGAACCGGGACAGGTTCCTACGAGCAGTACGTC.

This clone was detected many times. The chain is built from TRBV4-2 and TRBJ2-6, with D maybe TRBD1 (6 bases). In germline, CDR1 is LGHNA, CDR2 YNFKEQ. With 5 bases removed from V and 2 bases from J, the gap between germline ends came to 10 bases. CDR3 length: 15 amino acids. CDR3 loop: CASSKAGAGANVLTF. DNA for the CDR3: TGTGCCAGCAGCAAAGCAGGGGCTGGGGCCAACGTCCTGACTTTC.

V and J are TRBV7-2 and TRBJ2-2; 12 bases agree with TRBD2. V dropped 5 bases and J dropped 5; count of bases not matched to a gene: 9. Germline loops: CDR1 SGHTA, CDR2 FQGNSA. This CDR3 has 17 residues. The DNA for the CDR3 is TGTGCCAGCAGCCCGGGACTAGCGGGTGTAATTACCGGGGAGCTGTTTTTT. Translating gives CASSPGLAGVITGELFF.

The chain uses TRBV25-1 and TRBJ1-1, with D unresolved. V was shortened by 1 base and J by 7 bases, with 13 bases between the two germline ends. This CDR3 region has 14 residues. The germline V gene encodes CDR1 MGHDK and CDR2 SYGVNS. CDR3 residues: CASSELSSRGEAFF. As DNA, the CDR3 is TGTGCCAGCAGTGAATTAAGCAGCCGGGGTGAAGCTTTCTTT. Supplemented by reference TRBV25-1 and TRBJ1-1, the full variable domain reads EADIYQTPRYLVIGTGKKITLECSQTMGHDKMYWYQQDPGMELHLIHYSYGVNSTEKGDLSSESTVSRIRTEHFPLTLESARPSHTSQYLCASSELSSRGEAFFGQGTRLTVV.

J is TRBJ1-2 and V is TRBV19; D possibly corresponds to TRBD1 (5 bases). The CDR3 is 16 residues long. Trimming left V 5 bases short and J 4 bases short, with 20 bases between. CDR1 and CDR2 from the germline V gene are LNHDA and SQIVND (reference sequence). CDR3 region: CASSFPPGGLIYGYTF. The CDR3 DNA sequence: TGTGCCAGTAGTTTTCCACCCGGGGGACTGATCTATGGCTACACCTTC.

This clone was detected only once. The V and J genes are TRBV5-1 and TRBJ2-5, with TRBD2 matching 15 bases. CDR1 is SGHRS, CDR2 YFSETQ, per germline. V lost 2 bases and J lost 2; bases outside the gene matches: 4. This CDR3 comprises 17 residues. CDR3 bases: TGCGCCAGCAGCTTAAGGGGACTAGCGGGGGGACAAGAGACCCAGTACTTC. This encodes CASSLRGLAGGQETQYF. The complete variable domain, with remaining parts taken from reference TRBV5-1 and TRBJ2-5, reads KAGVTQTPRYLIKTRGQQVTLSCSPISGHRSVSWYQQTPGQGLQFLFEYFSETQRNKGNFPGRFSGRQFSNSRSEMNVSTLELGDSALYLCASSLRGLAGGQETQYFGPGTRLLVL.

The V and J genes are TRBV14 and TRBJ2-5; 7 bases agree with TRBD1. CDR1 is SGHDN, CDR2 FVKESK, per germline. This CDR3 spans 16 amino acids. V lost 3 bases and J lost 5; bases outside the gene matches: 12. Here the CDR3 reads CASSQRGRQGVETQYF. The DNA for the CDR3 is TGTGCCAGCAGCCAGCGAGGTCGACAGGGCGTCGAGACCCAGTACTTC.

This rearrangement joins TRBV10-2 to TRBJ1-4, with 7 bases identical to TRBD1. Germline CDR1 WSHSY, CDR2 SAAADI. The CDR3 has 12 amino acids. The V segment lost 6 bases and the J segment 8 bases; nucleotides outside the gene matches: 3. The CDR3 protein is CASRQGGEKLFF. In nucleotides, the CDR3 is TGCGCCAGCAGGCAGGGGGGCGAAAAACTGTTTTTT.

This chain connects TRBV7-8 to TRBJ1-5, with TRBD1 as a possible D gene (6 bases). V gave up 3 bases and J gave up 9 bases, with 15 bases separating them. The CDR3 runs to 14 residues. Germline V gene lookup returns CDR1 SGHVS and CDR2 FQNEAQ. The DNA of the CDR3 is TGTGCCAGCAGCTTGGAAGGACAGCCCTGGCCCCAGCATTTT. This translates into CASSLEGQPWPQHF.

This clone was observed a single time. The genes are TRBV24-1 and TRBJ2-3; unclear D gene. This CDR3 contains 11 residues. Germline V CDR1 and CDR2: KGHDR, SFDVKD. V was clipped by 6 bases and J by 3 bases, with 3 bases between them. The CDR3 reads CATSSTDTQYF. The CDR3 DNA follows: TGTGCCACCAGTTCGACAGATACGCAGTATTTT.

The V call is TRBV6-5, the J call TRBJ2-2; D is perhaps TRBD1 (6 bases). Germline values: CDR1 MNHEY, CDR2 SVGAGI. The V and J ends lost 7 bases and 4 bases respectively, with 13 bases between them. The CDR3 loop spans 14 amino acids. CDR3 in amino acids: CASNPGHPTGELFF. CDR3 coding DNA: TGTGCCAGCAATCCGGGACATCCCACCGGGGAGCTGTTTTTT.